These T cell receptor beta chains were read from a single sample in a study of cytomegalovirus exposure and HLA in healthy donors. Only in-frame clones appear in the TCRdb table, and some are missing; sequencing was by immunoSEQ multiplex PCR. The repertoire has tens of thousands of clones, under 80% of them found once; the top ten carry over 1.1%. Sequenced: PBMCs. These receptors all stem from a male donor in good health and CMV-seronegative. The CDR3 runs from the conserved cysteine through the conserved F or W. D genes are given only for firm matches. Clone size is stated in some rows and not others, as once, few, many or a class when expanded.

.	TRBV4-1	TRBJ1-1	.	CASSHRSGGALAEAFF	TGCGCCAGCAGCCACCGTTCGGGGGGCGCGTTGGCTGAAGCTTTCTTT
TRBD1	TRBV5-1	TRBJ2-2	few	CASSLNRTGGFTGELFF	TGCGCCAGCAGCCTAAATCGGACAGGGGGCTTCACCGGGGAGCTGTTTTTT
.	TRBV9	TRBJ1-3	once	CASSGHSISGNTIYF	TGTGCCAGCAGCGGACACAGCATCTCTGGAAACACCATATATTTT
.	TRBV4-3	TRBJ1-5	few	CASSQYRSVNQPQHF	TGCGCCAGCAGCCAGTACAGGAGCGTCAATCAGCCCCAGCATTTT
.	TRBV11-2	TRBJ1-5	.	CASSPGPERVQPQHF	TGTGCCAGCAGCCCAGGACCGGAGAGGGTCCAGCCCCAGCATTTT
.	TRBV14	TRBJ1-1	.	CASSQDRNRNTEAFF	TGTGCCAGCAGCCAAGATAGAAACAGGAACACTGAAGCTTTCTTT
.	TRBV6-1	TRBJ1-6	once	CASSEITGTNSPLHF	TGTGCCAGCAGTGAAATTACAGGCACGAATTCACCCCTCCACTTT
.	TRBV10-3	TRBJ2-3	few	CAISEATGFGADTQYF	TGTGCCATCAGTGAGGCGACAGGCTTTGGAGCAGATACGCAGTATTTT
.	TRBV6-5	TRBJ1-1	.	CASSEQANTEAFF	TGTGCCAGCAGTGAACAGGCGAACACTGAAGCTTTCTTT
.	TRBV7-2	TRBJ2-7	.	CASSLGAGGSSYEQYF	TGTGCCAGCAGCTTAGGGGCAGGGGGGAGCTCCTACGAGCAGTACTTC
TRBD2	TRBV9	TRBJ2-5	.	CASSVAGRGETQYF	TGTGCCAGCAGCGTAGCAGGGAGGGGAGAGACCCAGTACTTC
TRBD1	TRBV7-2	TRBJ1-2	.	CASSLAGQLSSLRNYGYTF	TGTGCCAGCAGCTTAGCGGGACAGCTGTCTTCGTTGCGTAACTATGGCTACACCTTC
TRBD2	TRBV7-2	TRBJ2-3	.	CASSLGSGGAPDTQYF	TGTGCCAGCAGCTTAGGCAGCGGGGGGGCCCCAGATACGCAGTATTTT
.	TRBV4-3	TRBJ1-1	.	CASSRLAAGTEAFF	TGCGCCAGCAGTAGGTTGGCGGCGGGCACTGAAGCTTTCTTT
TRBD1	TRBV30	TRBJ2-5	.	CAWIQGAPVWGETQYF	TGTGCCTGGATCCAGGGGGCGCCGGTCTGGGGAGAGACCCAGTACTTC
.	TRBV6-5	TRBJ1-5	.	CASRRGYSNQPQHF	TGTGCCAGCAGGCGGGGGTATAGCAATCAGCCCCAGCATTTT
TRBD2	TRBV29-1	TRBJ2-3	.	CSVAHQRERRVRTDTQYF	TGCAGCGTTGCTCACCAGCGGGAGAGAAGGGTCAGAACAGATACGCAGTATTTT
.	TRBV19	TRBJ2-2	.	CASSIGTSITGELFF	TGTGCCAGTAGTATTGGGACTTCGATCACCGGGGAGCTGTTTTTT
TRBD2	TRBV4-3	TRBJ2-1	.	CASSLTAGDNEQFF	TGCGCCAGCAGCCTCACAGCGGGAGACAATGAGCAGTTCTTC
TRBD1	TRBV7-9	TRBJ1-1	medium-sized	CASSLDTDRDAFF	TGTGCCAGCAGCTTAGATACGGACAGGGACGCTTTCTTT
.	TRBV28	TRBJ1-2	.	CASMGGDLGGDYVYTF	TGTGCCAGCATGGGCGGGGATTTGGGGGGTGACTATGTCTACACCTTC
.	TRBV7-2	TRBJ1-1	.	CASSFTGVGTEAFF	TGTGCCAGCAGCTTCACGGGAGTAGGGACTGAAGCTTTCTTT
.	TRBV9	TRBJ1-4	.	CASSGGISNEKLFF	TGTGCCAGCAGCGGAGGCATTTCTAATGAAAAACTGTTTTTT
.	TRBV7-9	TRBJ2-7	.	CASSRQAPGGSHEQYF	TGTGCCAGCAGCAGACAGGCGCCAGGGGGGTCCCACGAGCAGTACTTC
TRBD1	TRBV5-1	TRBJ2-7	.	CASSRGTDTTYEQYF	TGCGCCAGCAGTAGAGGGACAGACACTACCTACGAGCAGTACTTC
.	TRBV7-2	TRBJ2-2	few	CASSSDTGELFF	TGTGCCAGCAGCTCTGACACCGGGGAGCTGTTTTTT
TRBD1	TRBV19	TRBJ2-3	.	CASSMGETGRPDTQYF	TGTGCCAGTAGTATGGGTGAGACAGGGAGACCAGATACGCAGTATTTT
.	TRBV28	TRBJ1-6	few	CASGQGYSPLHF	TGTGCCAGCGGTCAGGGGTATTCACCCCTCCACTTT
TRBD1	TRBV15	TRBJ1-1	.	CATSRAGIRDREAFF	TGTGCCACCAGCAGAGCGGGGATCCGGGACAGGGAAGCTTTCTTT
.	TRBV16	TRBJ2-7	.	CASSQSITGATYEQYF	TGTGCCAGCAGCCAATCGATCACAGGCGCTACCTACGAGCAGTACTTC
.	TRBV28	TRBJ1-2	.	CASSFRTASYTF	TGTGCCAGCAGTTTTAGGACAGCAAGCTACACCTTC
.	TRBV28	TRBJ2-3	few	CASIRGGAADTQYF	TGTGCCAGCATCCGTGGGGGGGCGGCAGATACGCAGTATTTT
.	TRBV4-3	TRBJ1-4	.	CASSPAMGLTEKLFF	TGCGCCAGCAGCCCAGCGATGGGGCTAACTGAAAAACTGTTTTTT
TRBD1	TRBV5-1	TRBJ2-7	.	CASSTGTGASYEQYF	TGCGCCAGCAGCACCGGGACAGGGGCTTCCTACGAGCAGTACTTC
.	TRBV30	TRBJ1-2	once	CAWKSGSDGYTF	TGTGCCTGGAAATCAGGGTCAGATGGCTACACCTTC
TRBD1	TRBV5-1	TRBJ1-3	.	CASSRGQGGNTIYF	TGCGCCAGCAGCAGGGGACAGGGTGGAAACACCATATATTTT
.	TRBV11-2	TRBJ2-5	.	CASSSSRPQGTQYF	TGTGCCAGCAGCTCCTCTAGACCTCAGGGGACCCAGTACTTC
TRBD1	TRBV29-1	TRBJ2-4	.	CSVVWTGGGIQYF	TGCAGCGTCGTCTGGACAGGGGGCGGCATTCAGTACTTC
TRBD1	TRBV6-5	TRBJ1-3	.	CASNPGQGLRNTIYF	TGTGCCAGCAATCCGGGACAGGGTCTTCGAAACACCATATATTTT
TRBD2	TRBV5-5	TRBJ2-1	.	CASSPGLARYNEQFF	TGTGCCAGCAGCCCGGGACTAGCGAGGTACAATGAGCAGTTCTTC
.	TRBV5-6	TRBJ2-7	few	CASSLGQGITYEQYF	TGTGCCAGCAGCTTGGGGCAGGGGATCACCTACGAGCAGTACTTC
TRBD1	TRBV28	TRBJ1-1	.	CASSSTGGGNTEAFF	TGTGCCAGCAGCTCTACAGGGGGAGGGAACACTGAAGCTTTCTTT
TRBD2	TRBV14	TRBJ2-3	.	CASSSGTSGNTQYF	TGTGCCAGCAGCTCCGGGACTAGCGGAAATACGCAGTATTTT
.	TRBV5-1	TRBJ2-5	.	CASSLAVGRKETQYF	TGCGCCAGCAGCTTGGCCGTGGGCCGAAAAGAGACCCAGTACTTC
.	TRBV27	TRBJ1-5	.	CASSVASSNQPQHF	TGTGCCAGCAGTGTAGCGTCAAGCAATCAGCCCCAGCATTTT
TRBD2	TRBV5-1	TRBJ2-5	.	CASSRGTTNQETQYF	TGCGCCAGCAGCCGCGGGACTACAAATCAAGAGACCCAGTACTTC
TRBD1	TRBV5-4	TRBJ2-7	.	CASSPVETGSEQYF	TGTGCCAGCAGCCCCGTTGAGACAGGGTCCGAGCAGTACTTC
TRBD1	TRBV28	TRBJ2-7	.	CASSLDRGDEQYF	TGTGCCAGCAGTTTAGACAGGGGCGACGAGCAGTACTTC
TRBD1	TRBV7-2	TRBJ2-7	.	CASSSRTGGGNEQYF	TGTGCCAGCAGCTCACGGACAGGGGGTGGGAACGAGCAGTACTTC
.	TRBV4-3	TRBJ2-7	.	CASSQGRSYEQYF	TGCGCCAGCAGCCAAGGCAGGTCCTACGAGCAGTACTTC
TRBD1	TRBV28	TRBJ1-2	.	CASSLWGQGWYGYTF	TGTGCCAGCAGTTTATGGGGACAGGGATGGTATGGCTACACCTTC
TRBD1	TRBV6-1	TRBJ2-7	.	CASNRLGQGYEQYF	TGTGCCAGCAATCGACTTGGACAGGGCTACGAGCAGTACTTC
.	TRBV18	TRBJ1-2	many	CASSSNSYGYTF	TGTGCCAGCTCAAGCAACAGCTATGGCTACACCTTC
TRBD1	TRBV7-2	TRBJ1-5	.	CASSPDRDQPQHF	TGTGCCAGCAGCCCCGACAGGGATCAGCCCCAGCATTTT
.	TRBV30	TRBJ2-3	.	CAWNPGGGSTDTQYF	TGTGCCTGGAACCCGGGTGGCGGAAGCACAGATACGCAGTATTTT